A single sample gave rise to the 11 T cell receptor beta chains below, sequenced in a study of OX40 agonist ivuxolimab in advanced cancers. The method was immunoSEQ multiplex PCR; TCRdb's version includes in-frame clones alone and lacks a portion of them. The repertoire holds about 62,000 clones, with roughly 86% as singletons. This sample comprised CD4+ or CD8+ T cells sorted from blood, obtained in a trial of the OX40 agonist ivuxolimab. The receptor set was obtained from an adult with an advanced solid tumor such as melanoma, head and neck, liver or kidney cancer.

The chain combines TRBV7-2 with TRBJ1-1; the D is unclear. V was pared by 3 bases and J by 1 base, with 6 bases between. The germline CDR1 and CDR2 sequences are SGHTA and FQGNSA. This CDR3 has 13 amino acids. The CDR3 sequence: CASSFTENTEAFF. Written as DNA, the CDR3 is TGTGCCAGCAGCTTCACGGAGAACACTGAAGCTTTCTTT.

V usage is TRBV6-5 and J usage is TRBJ2-3; no reliable D call. The CDR3 extends over 14 amino acids. Germline V gene data show CDR1 as MNHEY and CDR2 as SVGAGI. The V end lost 6 bases, the J end lost 1 base, and 11 bases lay between the germline ends. The CDR3 region is CASSTRLGTDTQYF. The DNA of the CDR3 is TGTGCCAGCAGCACCCGGCTGGGCACAGATACGCAGTATTTT.

This chain joins TRBV5-8 and TRBJ1-3; no firm D call. The V gene lost 4 bases and the J gene lost 0 bases, with 11 bases spanning the gap. CDR1 SGHTS and CDR2 YDEGEE come from the germline V gene. The length of the CDR3 is 15 residues. The DNA of the CDR3 is TGTGCCAGCAGCCAAGCTTCGAGCTCTGGAAACACCATATATTTT. Amino acids: CASSQASSSGNTIYF.

The chain employs TRBV5-1 and TRBJ2-3; D unresolved. Trimming removed 0 bases at V and 0 bases at J, with 11 bases between. This CDR3 region has 16 residues. Germline lookup yields CDR1 SGHRS and CDR2 YFSETQ. The CDR3 sequence is CASSLAAGYSTDTQYF. CDR3 DNA sequence: TGCGCCAGCAGCTTGGCGGCAGGTTATAGCACAGATACGCAGTATTTT.

This chain connects TRBV18 to TRBJ1-2, with unresolved D. CDR3 size: 15 residues. V was pared by 2 bases and J by 6 bases, with 16 bases between. CDR1 and CDR2 (germline): KGHSH, LQKENI. The CDR3 DNA sequence: TGTGCCAGCTCACCATTCGAGGGCGCGTGGGATGGCTACACCTTC. Protein product: CASSPFEGAWDGYTF. Full variable domain (remainder filled in from reference TRBV18 and TRBJ1-2): NAGVMQNPRHLVRRRGQEARLRCSPMKGHSHVYWYRQLPEEGLKFMVYLQKENIIDESGMPKERFSAEFPKEGPSILRIQQVVRGDSAAYFCASSPFEGAWDGYTFGSGTRLTVV.

The chain employs TRBV5-4 and TRBJ1-5; TRBD1 agrees at 9 bases. Per germline, CDR1 SGHNT and CDR2 YYREEE (reference sequence). The CDR3 totals 14 residues. J lost 5 bases, V lost 5 bases, and 5 bases had no gene match. The CDR3 DNA is TGTGCCAGCAGTCGGGACAGGGAGGATCAGCCCCAGCATTTT. This sequence encodes CASSRDREDQPQHF.

The V gene is TRBV7-2, the J gene TRBJ2-7; 11 bases line up with TRBD1. With 5 bases clipped from V and 3 bases from J, the junction kept 9 bases outside the gene matches. CDR3 size: 16 residues. CDR1 and CDR2 from the germline V gene are SGHTA and FQGNSA. CDR3 loop: CASSIAPGQGVYEQYF. The CDR3 DNA reads TGTGCCAGCAGCATCGCCCCGGGACAGGGGGTCTACGAGCAGTACTTC. The full variable domain, its missing parts supplied by reference TRBV7-2 and TRBJ2-7, is GAGVSQSPSNKVTEKGKDVELRCDPISGHTALYWYRQSLGQGLEFLIYFQGNSAPDKSGLPSDRFSAERTGGSVSTLTIQRTQQEDSAVYLCASSIAPGQGVYEQYFGPGTRLTVT.

This clone occurred once. The chain links TRBV5-5 to TRBJ2-2, with 8 bases that match TRBD1. This CDR3 contains 15 residues. V lost 4 bases and J lost 3; bases outside the gene matches: 5. Germline values: CDR1 SGHKS, CDR2 YYEKEE (reference sequence). The CDR3 spells CASSEDRGYTGELFF. CDR3 coding DNA: TGTGCCAGCAGCGAAGACAGGGGCTACACCGGGGAGCTGTTTTTT.

V gene TRBV29-1 combines with J gene TRBJ1-2; tentative D call: TRBD1 (6 bases). The V gene lost 1 base and the J gene lost 4 bases, with 13 bases spanning the gap. CDR1 is SQVTM and CDR2 is ANQGSEA in the germline V gene. This CDR3 spans 14 amino acids. The CDR3 bases are TGCAGCGTTGAAGTCCCCGAGACAGGCTATGGCTACACCTTC. Protein: CSVEVPETGYGYTF. Looking up the rest from reference TRBV29-1 and TRBJ1-2 gives the full variable domain: SAVISQKPSRDICQRGTSLTIQCQVDSQVTMMFWYRQQPGQSLTLIATANQGSEATYESGFVIDKFPISRPNLTFSTLTVSNMSPEDSSIYLCSVEVPETGYGYTFGSGTRLTVV.

V usage is TRBV7-6 and J usage is TRBJ2-3, with D unclear. The CDR3 sequence is 12 residues long. The germline V gene has CDR1 SGHVS and CDR2 FNYEAQ. The V gene lost 2 bases and the J gene lost 5 bases, with 5 bases spanning the gap. CDR3 loop: CASSLSKDTQYF. The CDR3 DNA follows: TGTGCCAGCAGCTTAAGTAAAGATACGCAGTATTTT.

The genes are TRBV7-8 and TRBJ1-5; D may be TRBD1 (6 bases). Germline V gene lookup returns CDR1 SGHVS and CDR2 FQNEAQ. V dropped 1 base and J dropped 2 bases, with 15 bases sitting between them. The CDR3 is 17 amino acids. CDR3 sequence reads: CASSLVARGLGNQPQHF. CDR3 nucleotide sequence: TGTGCCAGCAGCTTAGTCGCACGGGGGCTGGGCAATCAGCCCCAGCATTTT.